The T cell receptor gamma chain described here comes from a study of gamma-delta T cells after stem cell transplantation. A few counts support this clone. A much larger clone differs by one base, so this may be a read error. This CDR3 spans 15 amino acids. CDR1 and CDR2 (germline): GITISATS, ISYDGTV (reference sequence). V dropped 0 bases and J dropped 5; count of bases not matched to a gene: 10. TCRdb reanalyzed the RT-PCR reads using CATT. This table has 2,000 to 2,500 gamma-chain clones, about 7% appearing once. The V and J genes are TRGV9 and TRGJ1 or TRGJ2. TCRdb does not report a J gene; here it was assigned by matching the DNA to germline references. This receptor was obtained from a human donor. It is not recorded whose cells these are; they may come from a transplant donor. The material sequenced was gamma-delta T cells. CDR3 loop: CALWEVGNEDYKKLF. In nucleotides, the CDR3 is TGTGCCTTGTGGGAGGTGGGAAATGAGGATTATAAGAAACTCTTT.